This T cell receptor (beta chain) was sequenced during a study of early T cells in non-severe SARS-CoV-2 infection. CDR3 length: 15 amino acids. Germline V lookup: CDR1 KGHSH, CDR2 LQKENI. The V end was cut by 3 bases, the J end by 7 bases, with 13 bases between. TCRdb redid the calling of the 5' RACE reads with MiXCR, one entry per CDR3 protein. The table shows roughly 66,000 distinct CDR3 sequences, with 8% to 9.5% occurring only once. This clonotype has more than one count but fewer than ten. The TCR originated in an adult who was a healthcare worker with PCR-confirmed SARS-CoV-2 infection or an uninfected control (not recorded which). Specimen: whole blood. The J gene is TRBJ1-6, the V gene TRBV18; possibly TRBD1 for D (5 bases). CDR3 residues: CASSPMEGSNSPLHF. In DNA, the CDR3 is TGTGCCAGCTCACCTATGGAGGGGTCAAATTCACCCCTCCACTTT. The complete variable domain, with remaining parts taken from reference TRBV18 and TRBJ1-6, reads NAGVMQNPRHLVRRRGQEARLRCSPMKGHSHVYWYRQLPEEGLKFMVYLQKENIIDESGMPKERFSAEFPKEGPSILRIQQVVRGDSAAYFCASSPMEGSNSPLHFGNGTRLTVT.